The rows below give T cell receptor beta chains drawn from one sample of a study of cytomegalovirus exposure and HLA in healthy donors. Data came from immunoSEQ multiplex PCR; TCRdb stores just in-frame clones and leaves some out. The sample spans 150,000 to 200,000 clones; the ten largest clones claim 2.1%. The source material was PBMCs. The receptors were gathered from a man aged 25 to 40 in good health and CMV-seronegative. CDR3s include the opening cysteine and the closing phenylalanine or tryptophan. A D gene is named only where the DNA matches it firmly.

d_call	cdr3_length	v_call	j_call	cdr3_nt	cdr3_aa
TRBD1	14	TRBV19	TRBJ1-1	TGTGCCAGTAGTCCTGTAAGGGGGCGGGCTGAAGCTTTCTTT	CASSPVRGRAEAFF
-	16	TRBV29-1	TRBJ1-2	TGCAGCGTTGCTAATAAGGACAGCCGACGGGACTATGGCTACACCTTC	CSVANKDSRRDYGYTF
-	15	TRBV6-1	TRBJ1-5	TGTGCCAGCAGTGAAGGACCAGGTTTGAGTCAGCCCCAGCATTTT	CASSEGPGLSQPQHF
TRBD2	15	TRBV5-1	TRBJ2-1	TGCGCCAGCAGCTCGCTAGCGGGAGGGCCGAATGAGCAGTTCTTC	CASSSLAGGPNEQFF
TRBD1	14	TRBV10-3	TRBJ2-2	TGTGCCATCAGTGGACAGGGGAACACCGGGGAGCTGTTTTTT	CAISGQGNTGELFF
TRBD1	15	TRBV25-1	TRBJ2-1	TGTGCCAGCAGTGACCCCCGGCAGGGGGACAATGAGCAGTTCTTC	CASSDPRQGDNEQFF
TRBD2	14	TRBV6-1	TRBJ2-1	TGTGCCAGCGGGAGGCGGGAGATCCACAATGAGCAGTTCTTC	CASGRREIHNEQFF
-	14	TRBV30	TRBJ2-5	TGTGCCTGGAGTGAGGGGCCGGGCCAAGAGACCCAGTACTTC	CAWSEGPGQETQYF
-	16	TRBV5-6	TRBJ2-7	TGTGCCAGCAGCTTGGGCCCCGATGAGCGGTCCTACGAGCAGTACTTC	CASSLGPDERSYEQYF
TRBD1	16	TRBV11-3	TRBJ2-2	TGTGCCAGCAGCTCACCGGGACAGGCAAACACCGGGGAGCTGTTTTTT	CASSSPGQANTGELFF
TRBD2	13	TRBV13	TRBJ2-7	TGTGCCAGCAGCCCCGGGACTAGCGTCGAGCAGTACTTC	CASSPGTSVEQYF
TRBD1	15	TRBV10-1	TRBJ2-1	TGCGCCAGACCCGGTGCGGGACAGGGGGCCGATGAGCAGTTCTTC	CARPGAGQGADEQFF
-	14	TRBV29-1	TRBJ2-2	TGCAGCGTCCGCAAGCAGGGGAACACCGGGGAGCTGTTTTTT	CSVRKQGNTGELFF
-	16	TRBV18	TRBJ1-5	TGTGCCAGCTCTACAGGGTCAGGATATAGCAATCAGCCCCAGCATTTT	CASSTGSGYSNQPQHF
TRBD1	15	TRBV5-8	TRBJ1-5	TGTGCCAGCAGCTCACTTGGGACAGGGAGAACGCCCCAGCATTTT	CASSSLGTGRTPQHF
-	13	TRBV6-5	TRBJ1-6	TGTGCCAGCAGTTATGACAATAATTCACCCCTCCACTTT	CASSYDNNSPLHF
-	13	TRBV5-1	TRBJ2-1	TGCGCCAGCAGCCCACAAAACCTCAATGAGCAGTTCTTC	CASSPQNLNEQFF
TRBD1	15	TRBV5-4	TRBJ1-2	TGTGCCAGCAGCTCCCCGGGACAGGGACCCTATGGCTACACCTTC	CASSSPGQGPYGYTF
TRBD1	12	TRBV2	TRBJ2-7	TGTGCCAGCATTGGACAGGGTTACGAGCAGTACTTC	CASIGQGYEQYF
TRBD1	16	TRBV5-1	TRBJ2-6	TGCGCCAGCAGCAAGACAGGGGGCGCTGGGGCCAACGTCCTGACTTTC	CASSKTGGAGANVLTF
TRBD1	15	TRBV5-1	TRBJ1-5	TGCGCCAGCAGCGGCGCCGGGACAGGGCCTGAGCCCCAGCATTTT	CASSGAGTGPEPQHF
-	13	TRBV27	TRBJ1-2	TGTGCCAGCAGTTTAGGAGGAAACGGTGGCTACACCTTC	CASSLGGNGGYTF
-	12	TRBV5-1	TRBJ2-7	TGCGCCAGCAGCCCGGCAGCGGACGAGCAGTACTTC	CASSPAADEQYF
-	12	TRBV7-9	TRBJ2-4	TGTGCCAGCAGCCCCGGACAGAATATTCAGTACTTC	CASSPGQNIQYF
-	13	TRBV7-2	TRBJ1-5	TGTGCCAGCACCCGAGAGGTGGATCAGCCCCAGCATTTT	CASTREVDQPQHF
-	13	TRBV2	TRBJ2-6	TGTGCCAGCACAGGGTCTGGGGCCAACGTCCTGACTTTC	CASTGSGANVLTF
TRBD2	18	TRBV7-9	TRBJ2-1	TGTGCCAGCAGCCGAAAACTAGCGGGAGGCCTAATGGACAATGAGCAGTTCTTC	CASSRKLAGGLMDNEQFF
TRBD2	15	TRBV30	TRBJ2-3	TGTGCCTGGAGATACGGGGGGGCCTCCGCGGATACGCAGTATTTT	CAWRYGGASADTQYF
-	13	TRBV11-1	TRBJ2-7	TGTGCCAGCAGCTTACAGGGAATTGACGAGCAGTACTTC	CASSLQGIDEQYF
TRBD2	16	TRBV18	TRBJ2-7	TGTGCCAGCTCACCGGGGACTAGCGGGAGGGCCAACGAGCAGTACTTC	CASSPGTSGRANEQYF
-	14	TRBV28	TRBJ1-2	TGTGCCGCAGGCGGGGGGAGAAGGAACTATGGCTACACCTTC	CAAGGGRRNYGYTF
-	11	TRBV6-5	TRBJ1-1	TGTGCCAGCTCCCGGGACACTGAAGCTTTCTTT	CASSRDTEAFF
-	13	TRBV7-2	TRBJ2-5	TGTGCCAGCAGCCCTACTAGTCAGGTGACCCAGTACTTC	CASSPTSQVTQYF
-	11	TRBV29-1	TRBJ2-7	TGCAGCGTACGTACAGCCTACGAGCAGTACTTC	CSVRTAYEQYF
-	13	TRBV7-9	TRBJ1-2	TGTGCCAGCAGCTTAGCAGGGACTTATGGCTACACCTTC	CASSLAGTYGYTF
-	14	TRBV7-2	TRBJ1-2	TGTGCCAGCAGCCCTCAGGGTTCTAACTATGGCTACACCTTC	CASSPQGSNYGYTF
TRBD2	15	TRBV6-5	TRBJ2-7	TGTGCCAGCAGTTACCGGACTAGCGGGATCGTAGGGCAGTACTTC	CASSYRTSGIVGQYF
-	10	TRBV7-9	TRBJ2-3	TGTGCCAGCGGGCTAGATACGCAGTATTTT	CASGLDTQYF
TRBD2	14	TRBV5-5	TRBJ2-3	TGTGCCAGCAGCTTCGGGGGGGGCCGGGATACGCAGTATTTT	CASSFGGGRDTQYF
TRBD2	15	TRBV5-1	TRBJ2-1	TGCGCCAGCAGCTCTGGACTAGCGGGGTACAATGAGCAGTTCTTC	CASSSGLAGYNEQFF
TRBD2	16	TRBV27	TRBJ2-2	TGTGCCAGCAGTCTGGGGCTAGCGGGAGCATCCGGGGAGCTGTTTTTT	CASSLGLAGASGELFF
-	12	TRBV27	TRBJ2-1	TGTGCCAGCAGTTCCATCTACAATGAGCAGTTCTTC	CASSSIYNEQFF
TRBD1	15	TRBV6-5	TRBJ2-7	TGTGCCAGCAGTTACTGGACAGGTGTCTCCTACGAGCAGTACTTC	CASSYWTGVSYEQYF